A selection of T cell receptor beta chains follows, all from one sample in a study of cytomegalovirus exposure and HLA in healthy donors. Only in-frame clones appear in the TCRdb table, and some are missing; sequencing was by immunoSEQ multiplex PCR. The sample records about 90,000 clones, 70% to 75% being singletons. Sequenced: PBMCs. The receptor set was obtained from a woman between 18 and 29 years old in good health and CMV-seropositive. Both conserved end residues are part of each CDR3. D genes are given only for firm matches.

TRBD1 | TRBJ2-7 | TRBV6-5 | CASGLSDRAVEQYF
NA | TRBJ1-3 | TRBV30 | CAWSVSPGNTIYF
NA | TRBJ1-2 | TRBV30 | CAWSVSNGYTF
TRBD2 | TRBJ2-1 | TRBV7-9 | CASSPSGGFYNEQFF
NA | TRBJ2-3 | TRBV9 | CASSVAATRGDTQYF
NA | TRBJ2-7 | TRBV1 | CTSSCSGGTWYSYEQYF
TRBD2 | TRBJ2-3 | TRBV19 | CASRLAGGNTDTQYF
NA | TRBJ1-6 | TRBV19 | CASSTTAIVSPLHF
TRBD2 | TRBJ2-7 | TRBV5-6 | CASSSQPGGVGGSSYEQYF
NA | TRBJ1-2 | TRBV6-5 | CAGSYLGSGYTF
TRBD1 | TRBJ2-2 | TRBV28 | CASSLLTGGTGELFF
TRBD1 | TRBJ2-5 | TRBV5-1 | CASSTGQGVGETQYF
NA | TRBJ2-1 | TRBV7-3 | CASSLIPGVDEQFF
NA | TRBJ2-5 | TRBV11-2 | CASSLAGRIHQETQYF
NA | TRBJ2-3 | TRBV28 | CASSLGGTDTQYF
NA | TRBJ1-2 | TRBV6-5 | CASSYIDYGYTF
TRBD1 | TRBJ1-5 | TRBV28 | CASSFMGQGNQPQHF
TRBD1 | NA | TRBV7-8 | CASSARTGSYEQYF
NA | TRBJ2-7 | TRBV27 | CASSLVRELGSYEQYF
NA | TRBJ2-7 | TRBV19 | CASSIGERLGAYEQYF
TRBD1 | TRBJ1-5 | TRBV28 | CASRFTGGNQPQHF
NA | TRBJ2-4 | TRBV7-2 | CASSLGPGVFGNIQYF
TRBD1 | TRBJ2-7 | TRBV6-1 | CASSRDRGYEQYF
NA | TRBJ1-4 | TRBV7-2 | CASSLGRLSEKLFF
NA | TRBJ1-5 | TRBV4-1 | CASSQRPDEAQHF